Below are 2 T cell receptor beta chains sequenced from a single sample in a study of cytomegalovirus exposure and HLA in healthy donors. 13 Jbeta primers and 60 Vbeta primers were used for the PCR. Produced via immunoSEQ multiplex PCR; TCRdb's table is partial and in-frame only. The sample has roughly 200,000 clones, roughly 80% seen once. The sample was PBMCs. These receptor sequences come from a man under 40 in good health and CMV-seronegative.

This clone was picked up a small number of times. The chain uses TRBV2 and TRBJ2-7; D is possibly TRBD1 (6 bases). V lost 3 bases and J 0 bases, leaving 12 bases between the germline ends. CDR1 is SNHLY, CDR2 FYNNEI, per germline. The CDR3 has 15 amino acids. DNA of the CDR3: TGTGCCAGCAGTGATAGGACAGAAAACTCCTACGAGCAGTACTTC. It codes for CASSDRTENSYEQYF. Filled out from reference TRBV2 and TRBJ2-7, the complete variable domain reads EPEVTQTPSHQVTQMGQEVILRCVPISNHLYFYWYRQILGQKVEFLVSFYNNEISEKSEIFDDQFSVERPDGSNFTLKIRSTKLEDSAMYFCASSDRTENSYEQYFGPGTRLTVT.

The V gene is TRBV9, the J gene TRBJ2-1; 7 nucleotides align to TRBD1. Germline V gene lookup returns CDR1 SGDLS and CDR2 YYNGEE. The V gene end was trimmed by 7 bases and the J gene end by 2 bases; junction bases not matched to a gene: 9. The CDR3 contains 15 residues. This chain's CDR3 is CASARDSTAYNEQFF. The CDR3 nucleotides read TGTGCCAGCGCTAGGGACAGCACGGCCTACAATGAGCAGTTCTTC. The full variable domain, in which reference TRBV9 and TRBJ2-1 provide the parts outside the CDR3, is DSGVTQTPKHLITATGQRVTLRCSPRSGDLSVYWYQQSLDQGLQFLIQYYNGEERAKGNILERFSAQQFPDLHSELNLSSLELGDSALYFCASARDSTAYNEQFFGPGTRLTVL.